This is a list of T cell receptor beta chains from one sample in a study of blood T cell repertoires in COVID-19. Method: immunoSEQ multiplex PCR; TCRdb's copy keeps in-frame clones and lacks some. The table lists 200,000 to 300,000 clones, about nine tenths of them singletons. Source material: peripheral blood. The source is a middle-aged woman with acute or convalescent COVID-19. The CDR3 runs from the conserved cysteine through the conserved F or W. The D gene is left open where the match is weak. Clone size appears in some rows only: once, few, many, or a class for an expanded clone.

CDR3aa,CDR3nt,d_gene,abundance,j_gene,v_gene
CASSSFRGHGYTF,TGTGCCAGCAGCTCGTTCAGGGGTCACGGCTACACCTTC,.,.,TRBJ1-2,TRBV11-2
CASRDAGRSYTEAFF,TGTGCCAGCAGGGATGCGGGACGGAGTTACACTGAAGCTTTCTTT,.,few,TRBJ1-1,TRBV11-2
CASSNDRGVANVLTF,TGTGCCAGCAGCAACGACAGGGGCGTTGCCAACGTCCTGACTTTC,TRBD1,.,TRBJ2-6,TRBV2
CAWEGRGITEAFF,TGTGCCTGGGAGGGAAGGGGGATCACTGAAGCTTTCTTT,.,.,TRBJ1-1,TRBV30
CASRASGYNEQFF,TGTGCCAGCAGGGCTAGCGGGTACAATGAGCAGTTCTTC,TRBD2,.,TRBJ2-1,TRBV6-5
CASSPVLSNTEAFF,TGTGCCAGCAGCCCCGTTCTGTCGAACACTGAAGCTTTCTTT,.,.,TRBJ1-1,TRBV7-9
CASSQASGLDLYNEQFF,TGTGCCAGCAGCCAAGCTTCGGGACTAGACCTTTACAATGAGCAGTTCTTC,TRBD2,.,TRBJ2-1,TRBV4-2
CASSLVPGQGHGYTF,TGTGCCAGCAGCTTAGTTCCGGGACAGGGTCATGGCTACACCTTC,TRBD1,.,TRBJ1-2,TRBV7-2
CATSQGMNTEAFF,TGTGCCACCAGCCAGGGGATGAACACTGAAGCTTTCTTT,.,.,TRBJ1-1,TRBV7-3
CSASRTGTSGNTIYF,TGCAGTGCTAGTCGGACAGGGACCTCTGGAAACACCATATATTTT,TRBD1,.,TRBJ1-3,TRBV20-1
CASSQLARVTGYTF,TGTGCCAGCAGCCAATTGGCCAGGGTCACTGGCTACACCTTC,.,.,TRBJ1-2,TRBV14
CASSPDGQNNQPQHF,TGCGCCAGCAGCCCAGATGGACAAAATAATCAGCCCCAGCATTTT,.,.,TRBJ1-5,TRBV5-1
CASSLVRGPATNEKLFF,TGTGCCAGCAGCTTAGTTCGTGGGCCTGCAACTAATGAAAAACTGTTTTTT,.,.,TRBJ1-4,TRBV11-2
CASSGKGAAGNTIYF,TGTGCCAGCAGTGGTAAGGGGGCCGCGGGAAACACCATATATTTT,TRBD1,once,TRBJ1-3,TRBV2
CSASRGSNQPQHF,TGCAGTGCTAGTAGGGGGAGCAATCAGCCCCAGCATTTT,.,.,TRBJ1-5,TRBV20-1
CAWWTGGNTEAFF,TGTGCCTGGTGGACAGGGGGCAATACTGAAGCTTTCTTT,TRBD1,.,TRBJ1-1,TRBV30
CASSYSTGVAYNEQFF,TGTGCCAGCAGTTACTCGACGGGGGTGGCCTACAATGAGCAGTTCTTC,.,.,TRBJ2-1,TRBV6-5
CASSQGQLYGYTF,TGTGCCAGCAGCCAGGGACAGCTCTATGGCTACACCTTC,TRBD1,.,TRBJ1-2,TRBV7-9
CASSLGGGVTKNIQYF,TGTGCCAGCAGCTTAGGTGGGGGGGTGACCAAAAACATTCAGTACTTC,TRBD2,.,TRBJ2-4,TRBV11-2
CASSHRQGLGTEAFF,TGCGCCAGCAGCCATCGACAGGGTCTGGGCACTGAAGCTTTCTTT,TRBD1,.,TRBJ1-1,TRBV4-1
CATSAGTSGGSQETQYF,TGCGCCACCTCGGCCGGGACTAGCGGGGGGTCCCAAGAGACCCAGTACTTC,TRBD2,.,TRBJ2-5,TRBV5-1
CASSSPGAGVRKNYGYTF,TGTGCCAGCAGCTCCCCTGGGGCAGGGGTTAGGAAAAACTATGGCTACACCTTC,.,.,TRBJ1-2,TRBV11-2
CASSDAGGSSGNTIYF,TGTGCCAGCAGTGACGCAGGGGGTAGCTCTGGAAACACCATATATTTT,TRBD1,.,TRBJ1-3,TRBV2
CASSPTGTVSYGYTF,TGTGCCAGCAGCCCGACCGGGACAGTTTCTTATGGCTACACCTTC,TRBD1,.,TRBJ1-2,TRBV6-4
CAWSVVGTGVEKLFF,TGTGCCTGGAGTGTAGTGGGGACAGGGGTTGAAAAACTGTTTTTT,TRBD1,.,TRBJ1-4,TRBV30
CATTRYGNGNQPQHF,TGTGCCACGACGAGATACGGGAACGGCAATCAGCCCCAGCATTTT,.,.,TRBJ1-5,TRBV28
CAWSLRVEAFF,TGTGCCTGGAGCTTGAGGGTAGAAGCTTTCTTT,.,.,TRBJ1-1,TRBV30
CASSHEPGGHYNEQFF,TGTGCCAGCAGCCACGAACCGGGGGGGCATTACAATGAGCAGTTCTTC,TRBD2,.,TRBJ2-1,TRBV9
CASSQGSDRHTNTEAFF,TGCGCCAGCAGCCAAGGTAGTGACAGGCATACGAACACTGAAGCTTTCTTT,.,.,TRBJ1-1,TRBV4-1
CASSIVRITNYGYTF,TGTGCCAGTAGTATAGTGCGGATTACCAACTATGGCTACACCTTC,.,.,TRBJ1-2,TRBV19
CASSRQGMNTEAFF,TGTGCCAGCTCACGACAGGGGATGAACACTGAAGCTTTCTTT,TRBD1,.,TRBJ1-1,TRBV18
CASSLIGGDGANVLTF,TGTGCCAGCAGCTTGATAGGAGGCGACGGGGCCAACGTCCTGACTTTC,.,.,TRBJ2-6,TRBV5-5
CASSLGFSGGDQETQYF,TGTGCCAGCAGCTTAGGATTTAGCGGGGGGGACCAAGAGACCCAGTACTTC,TRBD2,.,TRBJ2-5,TRBV7-2